This T cell receptor beta chain was recorded in a study of blood T cell repertoires in COVID-19. As for the study in general: Samples came from the United States, Italy and Spain, spanning acute and convalescent COVID-19. Sources were T cells, B-cell-depleted T cells, or PBMCs; the material itself was cDNA or gDNA.

There are 16 residues in the CDR3. From germline, CDR1 is MDHEN and CDR2 SYDVKM. V lost 6 bases and J lost 6; bases outside the gene matches: 14. Original handling: Nucleated cell counts were estimated from reference gene primer amplification. Clones were sequenced by immunoSEQ multiplex PCR, and TCRdb holds only the in-frame ones, with some missing. D and trimming were read from the DNA, whereas the V and J calls and clone size are those reported in that table. The sample records approximately 340,000 clones, over 70% being singletons. Sample: peripheral blood. This TCR was sampled from a man aged 25-40 years with active or convalescent COVID-19. V and J are TRBV28 and TRBJ2-1; TRBD1 agrees at 7 bases. CDR3 region: CASRPRATGRGNEQFF. The DNA of the CDR3 is TGTGCCAGCAGGCCCCGGGCGACAGGGAGAGGCAATGAGCAGTTCTTC.